These 30 T cell receptor beta chains were all obtained from the same sample, sequenced in a study of a mutant IDH1 vaccine in newly diagnosed glioma. TCRdb keeps only in-frame clones here, not all; method: immunoSEQ multiplex PCR. The sample lists around 38,000 clones, about four fifths occurring once. Described time point: week 5, during vaccination. The content of each vaccine dose was 300 ug of mutant IDH1 20-mer peptide, and topical imiquimod accompanied it. No antigen has been identified for these receptors. Sample: PBMCs, taken from a glioma patient whose treatment included an IDH1 peptide vaccine. Receptors were obtained from a man aged 25 to 45 with glioma.

The chain uses TRBV23-1 and TRBJ1-5, with D hard to call. TRBV23-1 is placed among ORFs of uncertain function. The CDR3 runs 9 residues. The ends were cut back, 3 bases at V and 13 bases at J, with 4 bases in the middle. CDR3 in amino acids: CASSHPQHF. The CDR3 DNA follows: TGCGCCAGCAGTCATCCGCAGCATTTT.

The V call is TRBV5-1, the J call TRBJ1-6; D gene ambiguous. Germline CDR1 and CDR2: SGHRS and YFSETQ. The CDR3 consists of 15 residues. V was clipped by 1 base and J by 1 base, with 6 bases between them. The CDR3 DNA follows: TGCGCCAGCAGCTTGTCAGGATCCTATAATTCACCCCTCCACTTT. Its translation is CASSLSGSYNSPLHF.

The chain couples TRBV30 to TRBJ1-2, with TRBD1 matching 12 bases. The trim removed 2 bases at V and 6 bases at J, leaving 16 bases unmatched. CDR1 is GTSNPN, CDR2 SVGIG, per germline (reference sequence). The CDR3 extends over 18 amino acids. CDR3 DNA sequence: TGTGCCTGGAGTCATGAACACCGGGACAGGGGGCAAGGAGATGGCTACACCTTC. Its protein product is CAWSHEHRDRGQGDGYTF.

The J gene is TRBJ1-3, the V gene TRBV6-1; D is uncertain. The CDR3 sequence is 17 residues long. The germline gives CDR1 MNHNS, CDR2 SASEGT. V was trimmed by 0 bases and J by 0 bases, leaving 12 bases between them. CDR3 nucleotide sequence: TGTGCCAGCAGTGAAGCGCCGGCCCAACGCTCTGGAAACACCATATATTTT. Residues: CASSEAPAQRSGNTIYF.

Regarding this clone: At one end the junction does not follow the germline gene, possibly because of a read error. CDR3 nucleotides: TGTGCCAGCAGCCTAGCTCTTGACAATGAGCAGTTCTTC. This encodes CASSLALDNEQFF. The chain is built from TRBV7-9 and TRBJ2-1; tentatively, D is TRBD2 (5 bases). From germline, CDR1 is SEHNR and CDR2 FQNEAQ (reference sequence). This CDR3 has 13 amino acids.

This clone showed up just a few times. The chain combines TRBV2 with TRBJ1-2; tentative D call: TRBD1 (6 bases). The CDR3 covers 14 residues. CDR1 and CDR2 from the germline V gene are SNHLY and FYNNEI. V was clipped by 4 bases and J by 4 bases, with 13 bases between them. DNA of the CDR3: TGTGCCAGCAGTGCAGGGGAGGCGGGCTATGGCTACACCTTC. Its translation is CASSAGEAGYGYTF.

The rearrangement uses TRBV7-7 and TRBJ2-7; maybe TRBD1 (6 bases). Between the trimmed V and J ends, which lost 0 bases and 6 bases, there was a span of 18 bases. This CDR3 is built from 16 residues. Germline V gene sequence: CDR1 SSHAT, CDR2 FNYEAQ (reference sequence). This CDR3 is CASSLAPGTTDFEQYF. The CDR3, as DNA: TGTGCCAGCAGCTTAGCACCCGGGACAACTGACTTCGAGCAGTACTTC.

The rearrangement links TRBV30 to TRBJ1-5; D call uncertain. V was clipped by 0 bases and J by 2 bases, with 8 bases between them. The length of the CDR3 is 14 residues. The germline gives CDR1 GTSNPN, CDR2 SVGIG (reference sequence). CDR3 bases: TGTGCCTGGAGTGTTTTCGGTGGCAATCAGCCCCAGCATTTT. Amino acid sequence: CAWSVFGGNQPQHF.

The V gene is TRBV10-3, the J gene TRBJ1-2; no firm D call. This CDR3 has 11 residues. V was trimmed by 5 bases and J by 8 bases, leaving 9 bases between them. Per germline, CDR1 ENHRY and CDR2 SYGVKD. CDR3 region: CAISSGDGYTF. The CDR3 bases are TGTGCCATCAGTTCAGGAGACGGCTACACCTTC.

The rearrangement joins TRBV27 to TRBJ2-4; D remains unclear. The germline gives CDR1 MNHEY, CDR2 SMNVEV (reference sequence). The V gene lost 6 bases and the J gene lost 1 base, with 13 bases spanning the gap. CDR3 size: 15 residues. In nucleotides, the CDR3 is TGTGCCAGCAGACTTGCCTGGATGGCCAAAAACATTCAGTACTTC. It encodes CASRLAWMAKNIQYF.

The rearrangement joins TRBV5-4 to TRBJ1-2; the D gene is possibly TRBD1 (5 bases). Germline lookup yields CDR1 SGHNT and CDR2 YYREEE (reference sequence). The CDR3 has 16 residues. The V gene lost 0 bases and the J gene lost 1 base, with 13 bases spanning the gap. The CDR3 region has the DNA TGTGCCAGCAGCTTGGTCCGGGGGGTTCTTAACTATGGCTACACCTTC. Its protein product is CASSLVRGVLNYGYTF.

The chain employs TRBV6-1 and TRBJ2-3; D not certain. Between the trimmed V and J ends, which lost 1 base and 0 bases, there was a span of 8 bases. This CDR3 comprises 15 residues. CDR1 and CDR2 (germline): MNHNS, SASEGT. DNA for the CDR3: TGTGCCAGCAGTGAAGGGCTTCGTAGCACAGATACGCAGTATTTT. Translation: CASSEGLRSTDTQYF.

J is TRBJ1-2 and V is TRBV5-5, with D uncertain. This CDR3 is 13 amino acids long. Germline loops: CDR1 SGHKS, CDR2 YYEKEE (reference sequence). The V gene lost 0 bases and the J gene lost 6 bases, with 9 bases spanning the gap. CDR3 sequence: CASSLESQDGYTF. The CDR3 DNA reads TGTGCCAGCAGCTTGGAGAGTCAGGATGGCTACACCTTC.

The chain joins TRBV29-1 to TRBJ2-2; TRBD1 might be the D (6 bases). V dropped 6 bases and J dropped 6 bases, with 17 bases sitting between them. Per the germline V gene, CDR1 is SQVTM and CDR2 is ANQGSEA. This CDR3 has 14 residues. The CDR3 reads CSVGGGVSAGELFF. CDR3 coding DNA: TGCAGCGTAGGGGGTGGGGTGAGCGCCGGGGAGCTGTTTTTT.

The J gene is TRBJ2-1, the V gene TRBV5-4, with 7 bases matching TRBD2. Germline loops: CDR1 SGHNT, CDR2 YYREEE (reference sequence). The ends lost 0 bases at V and 7 bases at J; junction bases unmatched: 7. This CDR3 region has 15 residues. The CDR3 is CASSLAGAGGNEQFF. The CDR3, as DNA: TGTGCCAGCAGCTTGGCGGGCGCCGGGGGGAATGAGCAGTTCTTC.

The chain combines TRBV5-4 with TRBJ2-2; D might be TRBD1 or TRBD2, each matching 5 bases. The germline V gene has CDR1 SGHNT and CDR2 YYREEE (reference sequence). V shed 4 bases and J shed 6 bases, with 13 bases lying between them. This CDR3 has 14 residues. The CDR3 nucleotides are TGTGCCAGCAGCCCGGTGGGGGTATCCGGGGAGCTGTTTTTT. Its protein is CASSPVGVSGELFF.

This clone was recorded once. V is TRBV9 and J is TRBJ1-1; no firm D call. This CDR3 has 10 residues. V was cut by 2 bases and J by 10 bases, with 6 bases left in between. The germline CDR1 and CDR2 sequences are SGDLS and YYNGEE. The CDR3 reads CASSVGGAFF. The CDR3 nucleotides are TGTGCCAGCAGCGTCGGCGGAGCTTTCTTT.

This clone was picked up one time. The chain carries TRBV28 and TRBJ2-1; 7 nucleotides line up with TRBD2. V shed 5 bases, J shed 3 bases, and the junction held 10 bases outside the gene matches. The germline V gene encodes CDR1 MDHEN and CDR2 SYDVKM. The CDR3 totals 16 residues. In DNA form, the CDR3 reads TGTGCCAGCAGTGTTACTAGCGTAAACGACTACAATGAGCAGTTCTTC. This encodes CASSVTSVNDYNEQFF.

The J gene is TRBJ1-5, the V gene TRBV2, with 8 bases identical to TRBD1. J was trimmed by 3 bases and V by 5 bases; bases with no gene match: 12. The germline V gene has CDR1 SNHLY and CDR2 FYNNEI. The CDR3 length is 17 residues. CDR3 protein: CASSTPGTGRVNQPQHF. CDR3 sequence (DNA): TGTGCCAGCAGTACACCCGGGACAGGTCGGGTCAATCAGCCCCAGCATTTT.

This chain joins TRBV28 and TRBJ2-4; TRBD2 matches 10 bases. The CDR3 length is 13 residues. V lost 5 bases, J lost 10 bases, and 5 bases stayed unmatched. CDR1 and CDR2 from the germline V gene are MDHEN and SYDVKM. The CDR3 protein is CASSDSGRPIQYF. The CDR3 bases are TGTGCCAGCAGTGATAGCGGGAGGCCAATTCAGTACTTC.

This clone has only one observation. The rearrangement uses TRBV15 and TRBJ1-2; D remains ambiguous. The V end lost 0 bases, the J end lost 7 bases, and 9 bases lay between the germline ends. Looked up from germline, CDR1 is LNHNV and CDR2 is YYDKDF (reference sequence). The CDR3 runs to 13 residues. The CDR3 loop reads CATSRDQLGGYTF. The CDR3 nucleotides are TGTGCCACCAGCAGAGATCAGTTGGGTGGCTACACCTTC.

J is TRBJ1-1 and V is TRBV5-1, with D possibly being TRBD1 (5 bases). Per germline, CDR1 SGHRS and CDR2 YFSETQ. The CDR3 is 13 amino acids. V dropped 4 bases and J dropped 1 base, with 8 bases sitting between them. Here the CDR3 DNA reads TGCGCCAGCAGCGGGGGGGGGAACACTGAAGCTTTCTTT. Translating it yields CASSGGGNTEAFF.

The rearrangement uses TRBV28 and TRBJ1-1, with D unresolved. Germline assignment: CDR1 MDHEN and CDR2 SYDVKM. V was cut by 3 bases and J by 4 bases, with 3 bases left in between. CDR3 size: 11 residues. Here the CDR3 DNA reads TGTGCCAGCAGTTTGGGCACTGAAGCTTTCTTT. Residues: CASSLGTEAFF.

J is TRBJ1-5 and V is TRBV7-2, with 9 nucleotides matching TRBD1. With V trimmed by 1 base and J by 4 bases, 2 bases remained unmatched. CDR1 is SGHTA, CDR2 FQGNSA, per germline. This CDR3 has 15 amino acids. CDR3 amino acids: CASSLDRGPNQPQHF. Written as DNA, the CDR3 is TGTGCCAGCAGCTTAGACAGGGGGCCTAATCAGCCCCAGCATTTT.

The gene calls are TRBV28 and TRBJ1-2; D is undetermined. Germline assignment: CDR1 MDHEN and CDR2 SYDVKM. This CDR3 contains 14 residues. Trimming pared 5 bases from V and 1 base from J, leaving 11 bases between. The CDR3 reads CASSPAPRNYGYTF. The CDR3 DNA follows: TGTGCCAGCAGTCCCGCCCCCCGTAACTATGGCTACACCTTC.

V and J are TRBV11-2 and TRBJ1-2, with no clear D. The V end was cut by 4 bases, the J end by 4 bases, with 10 bases between. The CDR3 extends over 13 amino acids. Germline V CDR1 and CDR2: SGHAT, FQNNGV. The CDR3 DNA reads as TGTGCCAGCAGCTCCTCCGGGGTCTATGGCTACACCTTC. This codes for CASSSSGVYGYTF.

The rearrangement uses TRBV10-3 and TRBJ2-1; TRBD2 matches at 7 bases. CDR1 and CDR2 from the germline V gene are ENHRY and SYGVKD. V lost 4 bases to trimming and J lost 7 bases; unmatched junction nucleotides: 4. The CDR3 spans 13 residues. Here the CDR3 reads CAISGGGVNEQFF. In DNA, the CDR3 is TGTGCCATCAGTGGGGGAGGGGTTAATGAGCAGTTCTTC.

The chain employs TRBV18 and TRBJ1-1; a weak D match, TRBD1 (6 bases). The V end was cut by 2 bases, the J end by 3 bases, with 7 bases between. Per the germline V gene, CDR1 is KGHSH and CDR2 is LQKENI. The CDR3 extends over 13 amino acids. This CDR3 is CASSPEGDTEAFF. CDR3 bases: TGTGCCAGCTCACCAGAGGGGGACACTGAAGCTTTCTTT.

J is TRBJ1-2 and V is TRBV7-2, with 8 bases lining up with TRBD1. V lost 3 bases and J lost 8; bases outside the gene matches: 11. This CDR3 has 15 amino acids. Germline V gene lookup returns CDR1 SGHTA and CDR2 FQGNSA. The CDR3 sequence is CASSFNNDRGLGYTF. CDR3 DNA: TGTGCCAGCAGCTTCAACAACGACAGGGGTTTAGGCTACACCTTC.

The rearrangement links TRBV19 to TRBJ1-2; maybe TRBD1 (6 bases). V was cut by 3 bases and J by 7 bases, with 15 bases left in between. The germline V gene encodes CDR1 LNHDA and CDR2 SQIVND (reference sequence). The length of the CDR3 is 14 residues. CDR3 amino acids: CASSIQQGAGGYTF. CDR3 bases: TGTGCCAGTAGTATCCAACAGGGTGCGGGTGGCTACACCTTC.